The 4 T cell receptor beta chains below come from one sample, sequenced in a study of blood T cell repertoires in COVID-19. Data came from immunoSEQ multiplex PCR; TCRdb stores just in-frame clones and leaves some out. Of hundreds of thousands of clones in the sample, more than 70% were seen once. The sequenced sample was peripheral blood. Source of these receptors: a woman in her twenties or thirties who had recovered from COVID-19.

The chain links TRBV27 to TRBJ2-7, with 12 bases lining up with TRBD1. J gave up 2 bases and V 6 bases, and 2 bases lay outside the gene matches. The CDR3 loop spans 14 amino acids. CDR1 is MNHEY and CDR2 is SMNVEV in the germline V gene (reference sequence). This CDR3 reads CASSRDRGPYEQYF. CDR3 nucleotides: TGTGCCAGCAGCCGGGACAGGGGGCCCTACGAGCAGTACTTC.

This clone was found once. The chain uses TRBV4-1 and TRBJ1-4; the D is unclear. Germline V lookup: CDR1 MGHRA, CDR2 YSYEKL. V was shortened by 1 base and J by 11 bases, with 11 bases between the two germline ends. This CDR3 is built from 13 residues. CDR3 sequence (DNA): TGCGCCAGCAGCCAAGGGTCACAAATTAAACTGTTTTTT. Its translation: CASSQGSQIKLFF.

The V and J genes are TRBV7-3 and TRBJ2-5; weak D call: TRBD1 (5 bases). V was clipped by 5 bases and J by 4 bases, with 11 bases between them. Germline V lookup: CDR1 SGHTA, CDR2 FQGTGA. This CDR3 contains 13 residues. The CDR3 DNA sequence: TGTGCCAGCAGCCCCGGACACGGAGAGACCCAGTACTTC. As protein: CASSPGHGETQYF.

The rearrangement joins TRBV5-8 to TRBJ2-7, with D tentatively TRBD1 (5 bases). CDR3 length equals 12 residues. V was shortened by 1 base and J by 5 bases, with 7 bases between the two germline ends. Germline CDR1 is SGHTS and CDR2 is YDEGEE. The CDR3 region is CASSLTRDEQYF. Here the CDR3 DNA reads TGTGCCAGCAGCTTGACCAGGGACGAGCAGTACTTC.